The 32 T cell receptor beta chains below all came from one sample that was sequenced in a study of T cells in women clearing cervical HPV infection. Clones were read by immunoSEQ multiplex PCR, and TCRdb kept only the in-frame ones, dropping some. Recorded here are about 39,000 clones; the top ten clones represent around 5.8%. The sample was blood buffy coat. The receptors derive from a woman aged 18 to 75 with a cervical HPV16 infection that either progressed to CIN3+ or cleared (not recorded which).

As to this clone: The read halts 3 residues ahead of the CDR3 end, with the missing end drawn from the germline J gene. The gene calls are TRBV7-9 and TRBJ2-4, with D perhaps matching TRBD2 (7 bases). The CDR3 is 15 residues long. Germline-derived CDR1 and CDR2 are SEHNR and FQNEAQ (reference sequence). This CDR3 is CASSPSVGGGYGQYF. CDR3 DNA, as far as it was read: TGTGCCAGCAGCCCCTCCGTTGGGGGGGGCTACGGT.

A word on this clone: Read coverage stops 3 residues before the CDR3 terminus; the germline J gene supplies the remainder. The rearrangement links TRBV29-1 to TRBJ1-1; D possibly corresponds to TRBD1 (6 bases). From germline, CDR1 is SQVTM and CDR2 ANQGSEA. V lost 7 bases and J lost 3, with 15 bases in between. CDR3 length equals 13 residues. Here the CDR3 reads CSGGTGRDTEAFF. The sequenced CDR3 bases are TGCAGCGGTGGAACAGGGAGGGACACTGAA. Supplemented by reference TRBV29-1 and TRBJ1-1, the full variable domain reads SAVISQKPSRDICQRGTSLTIQCQVDSQVTMMFWYRQQPGQSLTLIATANQGSEATYESGFVIDKFPISRPNLTFSTLTVSNMSPEDSSIYLCSGGTGRDTEAFFGQGTRLTVV.

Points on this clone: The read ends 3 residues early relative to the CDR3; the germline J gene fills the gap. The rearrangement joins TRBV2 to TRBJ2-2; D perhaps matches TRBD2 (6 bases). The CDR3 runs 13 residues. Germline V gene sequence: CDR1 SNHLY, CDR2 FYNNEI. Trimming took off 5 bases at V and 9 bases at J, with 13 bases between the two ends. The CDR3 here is CASSLDSGRELFF. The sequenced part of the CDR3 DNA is TGTGCCAGCAGTCTCGATAGCGGCAGGGAG.

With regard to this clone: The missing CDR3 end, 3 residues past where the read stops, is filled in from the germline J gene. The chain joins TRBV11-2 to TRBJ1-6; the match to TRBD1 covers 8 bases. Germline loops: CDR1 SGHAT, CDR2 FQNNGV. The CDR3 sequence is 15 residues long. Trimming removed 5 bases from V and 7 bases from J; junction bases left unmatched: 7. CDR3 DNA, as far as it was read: TGTGCCAGCAGCCTGCGACAGGGGAGCAATTCACCC. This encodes CASSLRQGSNSP. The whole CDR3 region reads CASSLRQGSNSPLHF.

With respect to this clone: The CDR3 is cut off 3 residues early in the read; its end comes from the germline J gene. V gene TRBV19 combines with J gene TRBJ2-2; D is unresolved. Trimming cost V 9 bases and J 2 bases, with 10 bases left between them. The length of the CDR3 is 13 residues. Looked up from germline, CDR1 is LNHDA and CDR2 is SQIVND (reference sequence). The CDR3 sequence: CASREPNTGELFF. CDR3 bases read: TGTGCCAGCCGCGAGCCTAACACCGGGGAG.

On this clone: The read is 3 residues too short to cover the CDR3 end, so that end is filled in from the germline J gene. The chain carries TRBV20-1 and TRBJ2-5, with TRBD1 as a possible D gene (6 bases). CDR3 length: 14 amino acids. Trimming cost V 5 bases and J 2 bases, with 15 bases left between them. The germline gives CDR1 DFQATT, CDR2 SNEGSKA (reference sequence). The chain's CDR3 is CSADPGRGQETQYF. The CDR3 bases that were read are TGCAGTGCTGACCCGGGTAGGGGGCAAGAGACC.

The chain's CDR3 is CAWSVSSTDTQYF. Incomplete CDR3 DNA: TGTGCCTGGAGTGTCTCGAGCACAGATACG. This chain connects TRBV30 to TRBJ2-3; D not certain. From the germline J gene comes the end of the CDR3, since the read stops 3 residues before it. Germline V CDR1 and CDR2: GTSNPN, SVGIG (reference sequence). The CDR3 contains 13 residues. Between the trimmed V and J ends, which lost 0 bases and 0 bases, there was a span of 4 bases.

The DNA read from the CDR3 is TGTGCCAGCAGCTTGGGACTAGCGGGAGTCAATGAG. It translates to CASSLGLAGVNE. The full-length CDR3 reads as CASSLGLAGVNEQFF. The V and J genes are TRBV5-6 and TRBJ2-1; 12 positions agree with TRBD2. The read terminates 3 residues before the CDR3 end, so the remaining end is supplied by the germline J gene. The germline CDR1 and CDR2 sequences are SGHDT and YYEEEE. With V trimmed by 0 bases and J by 6 bases, 1 base remained unmatched. CDR3 length: 15 residues.

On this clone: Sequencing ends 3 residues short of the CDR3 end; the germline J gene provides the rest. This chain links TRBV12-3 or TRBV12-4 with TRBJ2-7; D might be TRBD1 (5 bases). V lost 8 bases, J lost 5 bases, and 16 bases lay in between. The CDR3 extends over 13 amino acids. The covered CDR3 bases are TGTGCCAGCCGGCCAGGGTGGGGCCACGAG. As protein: CASRPGWGHE. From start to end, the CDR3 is CASRPGWGHEQYF.

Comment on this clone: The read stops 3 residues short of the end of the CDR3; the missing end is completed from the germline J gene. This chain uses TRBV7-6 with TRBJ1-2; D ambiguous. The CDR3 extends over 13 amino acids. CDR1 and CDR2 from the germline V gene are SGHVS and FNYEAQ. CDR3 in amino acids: CASSLSGSDTYTF. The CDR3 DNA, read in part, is TGTGCCAGCAGCTTAAGCGGGTCCGATACC.

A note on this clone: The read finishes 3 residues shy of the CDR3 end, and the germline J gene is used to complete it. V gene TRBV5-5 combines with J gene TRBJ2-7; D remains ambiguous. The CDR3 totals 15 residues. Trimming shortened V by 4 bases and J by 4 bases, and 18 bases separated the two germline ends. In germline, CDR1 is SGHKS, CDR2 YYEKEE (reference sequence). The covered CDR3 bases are TGTGCCAGCAGCCTGAGAACACCTCATTGGTACGAG. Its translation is CASSLRTPHWYE. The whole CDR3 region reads CASSLRTPHWYEQYF.

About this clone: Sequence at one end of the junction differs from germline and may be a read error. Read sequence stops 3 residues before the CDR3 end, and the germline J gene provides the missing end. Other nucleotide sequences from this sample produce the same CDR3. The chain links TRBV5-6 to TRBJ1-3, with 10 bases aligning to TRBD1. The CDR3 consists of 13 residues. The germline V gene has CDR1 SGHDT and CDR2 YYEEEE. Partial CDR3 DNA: TGTGCCAGCAGCTGGGACAGGGGTTACACT. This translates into CASSWDRGYT. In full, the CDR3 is CASSWDRGYTIYF.

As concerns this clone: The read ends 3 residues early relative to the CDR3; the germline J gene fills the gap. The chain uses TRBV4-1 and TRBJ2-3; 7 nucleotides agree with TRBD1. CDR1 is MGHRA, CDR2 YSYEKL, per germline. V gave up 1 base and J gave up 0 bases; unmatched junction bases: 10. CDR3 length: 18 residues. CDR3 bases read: TGCGCCAGCAGCCAAGTTTACCCGGGACAGATAAGCACAGATACG. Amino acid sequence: CASSQVYPGQISTDT. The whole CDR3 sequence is CASSQVYPGQISTDTQYF.

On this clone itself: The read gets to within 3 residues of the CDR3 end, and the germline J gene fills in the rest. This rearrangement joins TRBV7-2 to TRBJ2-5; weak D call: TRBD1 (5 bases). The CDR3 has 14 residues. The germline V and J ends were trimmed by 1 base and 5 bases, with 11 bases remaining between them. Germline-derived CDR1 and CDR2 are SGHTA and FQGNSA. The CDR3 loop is CASSLVRGGETQYF. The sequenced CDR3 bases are TGTGCCAGCAGCTTAGTTAGGGGTGGGGAGACC. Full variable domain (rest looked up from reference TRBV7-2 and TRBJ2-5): GAGVSQSPSNKVTEKGKDVELRCDPISGHTALYWYRQSLGQGLEFLIYFQGNSAPDKSGLPSDRFSAERTGGSVSTLTIQRTQQEDSAVYLCASSLVRGGETQYFGPGTRLLVL.

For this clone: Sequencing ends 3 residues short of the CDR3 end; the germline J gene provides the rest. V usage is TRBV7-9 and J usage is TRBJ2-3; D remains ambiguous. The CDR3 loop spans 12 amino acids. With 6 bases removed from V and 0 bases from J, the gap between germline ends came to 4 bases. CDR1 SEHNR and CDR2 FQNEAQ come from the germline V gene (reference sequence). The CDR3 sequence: CASSYSTDTQYF. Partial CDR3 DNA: TGTGCCAGCAGTTATAGCACAGATACG.

The CDR3 region is CASSLIHPQGYEQYF. Partial CDR3 DNA: TGTGCCAGCAGCCTTATCCATCCACAGGGCTACGAG. The chain couples TRBV11-3 to TRBJ2-7, with a tentative D call TRBD1 (6 bases). The DNA ends 3 residues before the CDR3 does, and the rest of the CDR3 is filled in from the germline J gene. The germline V gene has CDR1 SGHNT and CDR2 YENEEA. The CDR3 consists of 15 residues. The ends were cut back, 5 bases at V and 3 bases at J, with 17 bases in the middle. The full variable domain, completed using reference TRBV11-3 and TRBJ2-7, is EAGVVQSPRYKIIEKKQPVAFWCNPISGHNTLYWYLQNLGQGPELLIRYENEEAVDDSQLPKDRFSAERLKGVDSTLKIQPAELGDSAVYLCASSLIHPQGYEQYFGPGTRLTVT.

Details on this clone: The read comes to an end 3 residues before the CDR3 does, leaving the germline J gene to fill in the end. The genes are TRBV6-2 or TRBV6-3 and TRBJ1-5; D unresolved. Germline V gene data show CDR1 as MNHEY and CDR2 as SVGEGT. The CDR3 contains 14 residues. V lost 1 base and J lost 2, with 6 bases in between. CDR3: CASSYWQGNQPQHF. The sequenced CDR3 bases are TGTGCCAGCAGTTACTGGCAGGGCAATCAGCCC.

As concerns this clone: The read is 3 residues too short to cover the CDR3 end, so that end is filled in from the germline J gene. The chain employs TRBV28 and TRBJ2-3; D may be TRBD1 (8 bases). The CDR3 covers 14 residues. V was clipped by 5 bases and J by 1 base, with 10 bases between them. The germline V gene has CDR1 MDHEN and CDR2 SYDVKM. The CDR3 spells CASSTGGGTDTQYF. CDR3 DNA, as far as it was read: TGTGCCAGCAGTACAGGGGGGGGCACAGATACG.

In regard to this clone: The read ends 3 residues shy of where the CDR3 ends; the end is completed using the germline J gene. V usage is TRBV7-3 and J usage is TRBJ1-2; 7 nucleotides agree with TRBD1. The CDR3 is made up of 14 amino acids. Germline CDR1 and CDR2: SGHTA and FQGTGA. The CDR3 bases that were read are TGTGCCAGCAGCCCAGGGGGTTCCTACAATGAC. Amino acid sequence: CASSPGGSYND. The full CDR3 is CASSPGGSYNDYTF.

The CDR3 sequence: CSAGTLAAAYPLEQYF. Incomplete CDR3 DNA: TGCAGTGCTGGGACTCTCGCGGCGGCATACCCCCTCGAG. The chain uses TRBV20-1 and TRBJ2-7; a possible D gene is TRBD2 (6 bases). The CDR3 goes on 3 residues after the read ends, and that part is filled in from the germline J gene. Between the trimmed V and J ends, which lost 5 bases and 6 bases, there was a span of 26 bases. Per the germline V gene, CDR1 is DFQATT and CDR2 is SNEGSKA (reference sequence). This CDR3 region has 16 residues.

This CDR3 is CSAGPRGRAQETQYF. Partial CDR3 DNA: TGCAGTGCTGGACCCAGGGGACGCGCCCAAGAGACC. The chain combines TRBV20-1 with TRBJ2-5; perhaps TRBD1 as D (6 bases). The missing CDR3 end, 3 residues past where the read stops, is filled in from the germline J gene. Germline CDR1 DFQATT, CDR2 SNEGSKA (reference sequence). V was shortened by 5 bases and J by 1 base, with 17 bases between the two germline ends. The CDR3 has 15 residues.

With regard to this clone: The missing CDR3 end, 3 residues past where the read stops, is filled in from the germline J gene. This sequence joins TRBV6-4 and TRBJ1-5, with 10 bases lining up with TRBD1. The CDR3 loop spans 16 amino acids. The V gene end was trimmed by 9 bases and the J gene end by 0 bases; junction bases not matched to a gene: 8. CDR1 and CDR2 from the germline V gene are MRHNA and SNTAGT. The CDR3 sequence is CARGDRGPSSNQPQHF. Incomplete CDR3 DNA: TGTGCCAGGGGGGACAGGGGTCCCTCTAGCAATCAGCCC.

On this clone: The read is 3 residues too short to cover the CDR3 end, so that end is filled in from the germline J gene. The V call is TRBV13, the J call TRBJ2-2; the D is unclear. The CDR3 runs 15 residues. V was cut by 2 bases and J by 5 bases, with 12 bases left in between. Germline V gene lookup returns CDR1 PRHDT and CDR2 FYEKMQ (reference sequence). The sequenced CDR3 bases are TGTGCCAGCAGCTTAAGAAAGTCGGTTACCGGGGAG. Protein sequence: CASSLRKSVTGE. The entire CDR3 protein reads CASSLRKSVTGELFF.

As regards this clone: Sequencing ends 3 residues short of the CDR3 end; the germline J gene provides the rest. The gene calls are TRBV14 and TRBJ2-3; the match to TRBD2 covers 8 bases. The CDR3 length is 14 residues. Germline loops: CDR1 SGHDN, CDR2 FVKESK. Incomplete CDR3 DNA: TGTGCCAGCAGCCCTGTAGCGGGATGGGAGACG. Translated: CASSPVAGWET. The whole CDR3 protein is CASSPVAGWETQYF.

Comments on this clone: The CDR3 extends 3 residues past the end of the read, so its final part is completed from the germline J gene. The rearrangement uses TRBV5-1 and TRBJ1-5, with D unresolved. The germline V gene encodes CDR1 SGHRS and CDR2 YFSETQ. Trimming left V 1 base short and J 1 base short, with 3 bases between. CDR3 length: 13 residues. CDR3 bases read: TGCGCCAGCAGCTTGCAGAGCAATCAGCCC. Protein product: CASSLQSNQP. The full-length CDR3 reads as CASSLQSNQPQHF.

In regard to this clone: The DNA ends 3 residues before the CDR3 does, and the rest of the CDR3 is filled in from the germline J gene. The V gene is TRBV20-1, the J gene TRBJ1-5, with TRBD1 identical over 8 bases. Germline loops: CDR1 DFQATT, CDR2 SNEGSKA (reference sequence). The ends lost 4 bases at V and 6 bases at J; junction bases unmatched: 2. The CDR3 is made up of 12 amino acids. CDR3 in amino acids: CSATQGGQPQHF. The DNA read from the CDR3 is TGCAGTGCTACACAGGGGGGTCAGCCC.

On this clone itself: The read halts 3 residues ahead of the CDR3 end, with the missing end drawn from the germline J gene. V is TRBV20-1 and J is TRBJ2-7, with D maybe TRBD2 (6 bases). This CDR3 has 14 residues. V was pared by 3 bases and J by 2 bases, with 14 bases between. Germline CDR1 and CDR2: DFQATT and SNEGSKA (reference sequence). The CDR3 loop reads CSASGGRRAYEQYF. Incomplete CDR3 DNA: TGCAGTGCTAGTGGGGGGAGACGGGCCTACGAG.

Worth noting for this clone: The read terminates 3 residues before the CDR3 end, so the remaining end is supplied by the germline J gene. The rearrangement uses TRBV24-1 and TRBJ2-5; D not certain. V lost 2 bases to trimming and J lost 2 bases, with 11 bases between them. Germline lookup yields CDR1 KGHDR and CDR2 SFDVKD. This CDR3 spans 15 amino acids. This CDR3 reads CATSDSRHAQETQYF. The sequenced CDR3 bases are TGTGCCACCAGTGATTCCCGACACGCTCAAGAGACC.

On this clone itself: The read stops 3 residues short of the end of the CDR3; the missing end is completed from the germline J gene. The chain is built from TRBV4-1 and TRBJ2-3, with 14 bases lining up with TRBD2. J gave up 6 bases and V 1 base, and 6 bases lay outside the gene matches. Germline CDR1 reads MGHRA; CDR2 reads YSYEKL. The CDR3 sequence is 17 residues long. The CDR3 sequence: CASSQGTSGGFMDTQYF. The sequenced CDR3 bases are TGCGCCAGCAGCCAAGGGACTAGCGGGGGGTTTATGGATACG.

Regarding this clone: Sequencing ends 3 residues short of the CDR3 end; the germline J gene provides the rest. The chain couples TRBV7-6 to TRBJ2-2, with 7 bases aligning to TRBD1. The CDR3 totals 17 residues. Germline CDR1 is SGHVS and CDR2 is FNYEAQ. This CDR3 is CASSFQTGEATNEKLFF. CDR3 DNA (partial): TGTGCCAGCAGCTTCCAAACAGGGGAAGCAACTAATGAAAAG.

CDR3 residues: CASSEQGDWNEQFF. The sequenced CDR3 bases are TGTGCCAGCAGTGAACAGGGGGATTGGAATGAG. This sequence joins TRBV2 and TRBJ2-1, with TRBD1 matching 7 bases. From the germline J gene comes the end of the CDR3, since the read stops 3 residues before it. Germline values: CDR1 SNHLY, CDR2 FYNNEI. V lost 2 bases and J lost 7; bases outside the gene matches: 5. This CDR3 is 14 amino acids long.

CDR3 region: CASSSGQVDDEQYF. The covered CDR3 bases are TGCGCCAGCAGCTCCGGACAGGTCGATGACGAG. The V call is TRBV5-1, the J call TRBJ2-7; the match to TRBD1 covers 7 bases. The missing CDR3 end, 3 residues past where the read stops, is filled in from the germline J gene. V trimming: 3 bases; J trimming: 5 bases; junction bases outside the gene matches: 8. Germline V CDR1 and CDR2: SGHRS, YFSETQ. The CDR3 runs to 14 residues.